This T cell receptor beta chain was captured in a study of shared clonotypes between healthy human individuals. Study results and limitations: Investigators collected only blood, and repertoires in tissues likely differ.

This clone was observed once. Its antigen is still unknown. The assay was immunoSEQ multiplex PCR, and TCRdb's table has in-frame clones only and misses some. The sample includes about 460,000 clones, 70% to 80% of them seen just once. V lost 1 base to trimming and J lost 9 bases; unmatched junction nucleotides: 9. The CDR3 totals 16 residues. CDR1 and CDR2 from the germline V gene are LNHNV and YYDKDF (reference sequence). The source material was PBMCs. This chain uses TRBV15 with TRBJ2-1; TRBD2 aligns across 10 bases. The clonotype was recovered from a woman between 40 and 50 years old in good health. Some clones in this sample may be carry-over from other donors' samples. The CDR3 DNA reads as TGTGCCACCAGCAGAGTTCCTAGCGGGAGTTACGGTGAGCAGTTCTTC. It codes for CATSRVPSGSYGEQFF.